The sequence of this TCR beta chain was determined in a study of cytomegalovirus exposure and HLA in healthy donors. PCR was performed using 60 Vbeta and 13 Jbeta primers. Generated by immunoSEQ multiplex PCR, the TCRdb table keeps only in-frame clones and is missing some. The repertoire holds 150,000 to 200,000 clones, with more than 80% as singletons. CDR1 SQVTM and CDR2 ANQGSEA come from the germline V gene. This CDR3 spans 14 amino acids. V was pared by 7 bases and J by 5 bases, with 17 bases between. The chain combines TRBV29-1 with TRBJ2-2, with a possible D match to TRBD2 (7 bases). The clonotype comes from a woman in her late teens or twenties in good health and CMV-seropositive. The sample consisted of PBMCs. This chain's CDR3 is CSGGGQLGTGELFF. CDR3 DNA sequence: TGCAGCGGGGGGGGCCAATTGGGGACCGGGGAGCTGTTTTTT.